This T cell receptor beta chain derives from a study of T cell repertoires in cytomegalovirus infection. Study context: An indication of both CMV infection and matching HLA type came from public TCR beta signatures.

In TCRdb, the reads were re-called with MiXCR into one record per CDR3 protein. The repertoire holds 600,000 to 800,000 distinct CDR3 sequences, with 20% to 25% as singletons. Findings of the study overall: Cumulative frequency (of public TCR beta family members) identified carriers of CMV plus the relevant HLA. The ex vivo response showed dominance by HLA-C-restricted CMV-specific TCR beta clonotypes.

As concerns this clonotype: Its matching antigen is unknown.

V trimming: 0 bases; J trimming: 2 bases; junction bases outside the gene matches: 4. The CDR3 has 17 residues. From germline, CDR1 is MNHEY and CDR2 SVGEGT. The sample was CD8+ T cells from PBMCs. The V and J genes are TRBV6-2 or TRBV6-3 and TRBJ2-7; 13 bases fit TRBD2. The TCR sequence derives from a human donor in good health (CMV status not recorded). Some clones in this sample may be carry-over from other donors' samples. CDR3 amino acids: CASSYSTGTSGAYEQYV. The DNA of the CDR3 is TGTGCCAGCAGTTACTCAACAGGGACTAGCGGGGCCTACGAGCAGTACGTC.